What follows describes a single T cell receptor (beta chain). The entry originates in a study of blood T cell repertoires in COVID-19. Study at large: Some COVID-19 samples were acute and others convalescent; all came from the United States, Italy and Spain. T cells, B-cell-depleted T cells, or PBMCs supplied cDNA or gDNA.

This CDR3 has 15 amino acids. Germline V gene lookup returns CDR1 MNHEY and CDR2 SMNVEV (reference sequence). Unmatched junction bases numbered 7, after V lost 6 bases and J lost 1 base. In the authors' workflow: Quantification of nucleated cells was approximated via reference gene primer amplification. Only in-frame clones appear in the TCRdb table, and some are missing; sequencing was by immunoSEQ multiplex PCR. For V, J and clone size, that table is used; D and trimming come from the DNA. Counted here are around 72,000 clones, roughly 88% occurring once; the ten biggest clones make up approximately 30%.

This receptor was identified in a man aged 50-60 years with acute or convalescent COVID-19. This rearrangement joins TRBV27 to TRBJ2-7, with TRBD2 matching over 9 bases. Sequenced sample: peripheral blood. This chain's CDR3 is CASRGDSGGSYEQYF. Written as DNA, the CDR3 is TGTGCCAGCAGGGGAGACAGCGGGGGGTCCTACGAGCAGTACTTC.